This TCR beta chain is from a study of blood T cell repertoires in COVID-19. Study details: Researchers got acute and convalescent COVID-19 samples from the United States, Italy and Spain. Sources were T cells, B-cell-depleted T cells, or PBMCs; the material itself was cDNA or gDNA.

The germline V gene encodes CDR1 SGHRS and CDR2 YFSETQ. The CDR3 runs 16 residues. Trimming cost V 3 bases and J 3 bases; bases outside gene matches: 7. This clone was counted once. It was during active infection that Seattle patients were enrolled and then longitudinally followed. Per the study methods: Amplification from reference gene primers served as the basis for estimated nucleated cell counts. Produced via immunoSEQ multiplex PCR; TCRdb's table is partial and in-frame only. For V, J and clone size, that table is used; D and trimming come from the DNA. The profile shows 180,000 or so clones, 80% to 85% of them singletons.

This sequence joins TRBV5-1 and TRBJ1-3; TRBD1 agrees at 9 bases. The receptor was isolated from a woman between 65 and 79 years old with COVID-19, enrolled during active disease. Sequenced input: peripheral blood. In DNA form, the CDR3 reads TGCGCCAGCAGCTCCCTCGGGACAGGGCTTGGAAACACCATATATTTT. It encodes CASSSLGTGLGNTIYF.